The 16 T cell receptor beta chains below come from one sample, sequenced in a study of T cell repertoires in cytomegalovirus infection. TCRdb re-called the reads with MiXCR, one entry per CDR3 protein. This sample has about 80,000 distinct CDR3 sequences; about 4% occur once, and the top ten carry 3.5% to 5%. Material: PBMCs. The receptors originated from a human donor in good health (CMV status not recorded). Some clones in this sample may be carry-over from other donors' samples.

In its sample, this clonotype was seen many times. CDR3 DNA sequence: TGCGCCAGCAGCCAAGATCTGGAATACACAGATACGCAGTATTTT. This translates into CASSQDLEYTDTQYF. J is TRBJ2-3 and V is TRBV4-1; D unclear. Looked up from germline, CDR1 is MGHRA and CDR2 is YSYEKL. The CDR3 totals 15 residues. V gave up 0 bases and J gave up 2 bases, with 9 bases separating them.

The table lists this clonotype with a few counts. This chain connects TRBV27 to TRBJ2-7; 7 bases map to TRBD1. J lost 5 bases, V lost 9 bases, and 19 bases had no gene match. In germline, CDR1 is MNHEY, CDR2 SMNVEV (reference sequence). There are 16 residues in the CDR3. The CDR3 coding sequence is TGTGCCAGTCACCCCCCGCCCGCCAGGGGGATCCACGAGCAGTACTTC. Translated, it gives CASHPPPARGIHEQYF.

This clonotype was detected many times. The J gene is TRBJ1-5, the V gene TRBV6-1; weak D call: TRBD1 (6 bases). The CDR3 extends over 13 amino acids. Germline V gives CDR1 MNHNS, CDR2 SASEGT. V shed 5 bases and J shed 4 bases, with 9 bases lying between them. CDR3 DNA sequence: TGTGCCAGCAGTCGACAGGTAAATCAGCCCCAGCATTTT. This codes for CASSRQVNQPQHF.

This clonotype was recorded at least ten times. The chain has TRBV2 and TRBJ1-2; weak D call: TRBD1 (6 bases). Germline V CDR1 and CDR2: SNHLY, FYNNEI. There are 13 residues in the CDR3. V lost 7 bases to trimming and J lost 5 bases, with 14 bases between them. The CDR3 sequence is CASKEQGSYGYTF. DNA for the CDR3: TGTGCCAGCAAGGAACAGGGTAGTTATGGCTACACCTTC. Complete variable domain (other parts from reference TRBV2 and TRBJ1-2): EPEVTQTPSHQVTQMGQEVILRCVPISNHLYFYWYRQILGQKVEFLVSFYNNEISEKSEIFDDQFSVERPDGSNFTLKIRSTKLEDSAMYFCASKEQGSYGYTFGSGTRLTVV.

This clonotype was counted many times. The chain joins TRBV7-2 to TRBJ2-3; 7 positions match TRBD2. Germline-derived CDR1 and CDR2 are SGHTA and FQGNSA. The CDR3 has 16 amino acids. The junction had 8 bases not matched to a gene; V was cut back by 3 bases and J by 2 bases. CDR3 nucleotide sequence: TGTGCCAGCAGCTTCGGGGGAGGGTCGTACACAGATACGCAGTATTTT. Translating it yields CASSFGGGSYTDTQYF.

At least ten counts were recorded for this clonotype. The chain employs TRBV2 and TRBJ2-3; 7 nucleotides align to TRBD2. Per germline, CDR1 SNHLY and CDR2 FYNNEI. J lost 10 bases, V lost 5 bases, and 3 bases had no gene match. The CDR3 runs 11 residues. The CDR3 coding sequence is TGTGCCAGCAGTCTTCTAGCGGCGCAGTATTTT. Residues: CASSLLAAQYF.

This sequence joins TRBV28 and TRBJ1-5, with a weak D call TRBD1 (5 bases). The V gene lost 9 bases and the J gene lost 4 bases, with 13 bases spanning the gap. The length of the CDR3 is 13 residues. The V gene's germline CDR1 is MDHEN and CDR2 SYDVKM. This chain's CDR3 is CASQLRGNQPQHF. CDR3 sequence (DNA): TGTGCCAGTCAGCTACGGGGGAATCAGCCCCAGCATTTT.

This clonotype was detected many times. This chain connects TRBV7-2 to TRBJ2-2, with a possible D match to TRBD2 (6 bases). The CDR3 extends over 16 amino acids. The germline V and J ends were trimmed by 3 bases and 2 bases, with 13 bases remaining between them. CDR1 is SGHTA and CDR2 is FQGNSA in the germline V gene. The CDR3: CASSFRREYNTGELFF. As DNA, the CDR3 is TGTGCCAGCAGCTTCCGACGGGAGTACAACACCGGGGAGCTGTTTTTT.

This clonotype was picked up many times. The CDR3 is CASRRDYGYTF. DNA of the CDR3: TGTGCCAGCAGGAGGGACTATGGCTACACCTTC. This chain uses TRBV12-3 or TRBV12-4 with TRBJ1-2; D not resolved. V shed 6 bases and J shed 3 bases, with 5 bases lying between them. The CDR3 covers 11 residues.

This clonotype was observed at least ten times. The chain combines TRBV7-8 with TRBJ2-6, with no clear D. V shed 4 bases and J shed 0 bases, with 13 bases lying between them. The CDR3 loop spans 17 amino acids. Germline CDR1 SGHVS, CDR2 FQNEAQ. CDR3 amino acids: CASSSTGRDSGANVLTF. CDR3 nucleotides: TGTGCCAGCAGCTCCACTGGACGAGACTCTGGGGCCAACGTCCTGACTTTC.

This clonotype appeared many times. The chain combines TRBV7-2 with TRBJ1-5, with TRBD1 identical over 7 bases. CDR3 size: 17 residues. CDR1 and CDR2 (germline): SGHTA, FQGNSA. The ends lost 6 bases at V and 0 bases at J; junction bases unmatched: 11. The CDR3 region is CASRTETGRYSNQPQHF. CDR3 in DNA: TGTGCCAGCAGGACCGAGACAGGGAGATATAGCAATCAGCCCCAGCATTTT.

This clonotype was counted many times. The chain couples TRBV7-9 to TRBJ1-1, with D possibly being TRBD1 (5 bases). The length of the CDR3 is 14 residues. CDR1 and CDR2 (germline): SEHNR, FQNEAQ (reference sequence). V was pared by 4 bases and J by 3 bases, with 12 bases between. The CDR3: CASSSRVTDTEAFF. CDR3 in DNA: TGTGCCAGCAGCTCCAGGGTGACAGACACTGAAGCTTTCTTT. The full variable domain, rest sourced from reference TRBV7-9 and TRBJ1-1, is DTGVSQNPRHKITKRGQNVTFRCDPISEHNRLYWYRQTLGQGPEFLTYFQNEAQLEKSRLLSDRFSAERPKGSFSTLEIQRTEQGDSAMYLCASSSRVTDTEAFFGQGTRLTVV.

In this sample, this clonotype turned up many times. CDR3 in DNA: TGTGCCAGCAGTCCGGACACAGGGTTGGGAAATTCACCCCTCCACTTT. Translating it yields CASSPDTGLGNSPLHF. V gene TRBV28 combines with J gene TRBJ1-6; the D gene is possibly TRBD1 (6 bases). CDR3 length: 16 amino acids. Germline CDR1 reads MDHEN; CDR2 reads SYDVKM. Trimming left V 5 bases short and J 7 bases short, with 18 bases between.

Many counts were recorded for this clonotype. This chain links TRBV4-1 with TRBJ1-1; D ambiguous. Germline-derived CDR1 and CDR2 are MGHRA and YSYEKL. V was cut by 4 bases and J by 1 base, with 10 bases left in between. The CDR3 is made up of 14 amino acids. The CDR3 nucleotides read TGCGCCAGCAGCCCCGCCGGAAGGAACACTGAAGCTTTCTTT. As protein: CASSPAGRNTEAFF.

This clonotype was seen at least ten times. The V call is TRBV12-3 or TRBV12-4, the J call TRBJ1-1, with D maybe TRBD1 (6 bases). Trimming left V 6 bases short and J 1 base short, with 9 bases between. This CDR3 is built from 13 residues. The CDR3, as DNA: TGTGCCAGCAGCTCGGGACAGAACACTGAAGCTTTCTTT. Translating gives CASSSGQNTEAFF.

This clonotype was counted many times. J is TRBJ2-1 and V is TRBV6-5, with D unresolved. The V gene lost 6 bases and the J gene lost 2 bases, with 14 bases spanning the gap. Germline values: CDR1 MNHEY, CDR2 SVGAGI. This CDR3 region has 15 residues. The CDR3 DNA follows: TGTGCCAGCAGCCCAAGGGTTGGGGCCTACAATGAGCAGTTCTTC. This sequence encodes CASSPRVGAYNEQFF.